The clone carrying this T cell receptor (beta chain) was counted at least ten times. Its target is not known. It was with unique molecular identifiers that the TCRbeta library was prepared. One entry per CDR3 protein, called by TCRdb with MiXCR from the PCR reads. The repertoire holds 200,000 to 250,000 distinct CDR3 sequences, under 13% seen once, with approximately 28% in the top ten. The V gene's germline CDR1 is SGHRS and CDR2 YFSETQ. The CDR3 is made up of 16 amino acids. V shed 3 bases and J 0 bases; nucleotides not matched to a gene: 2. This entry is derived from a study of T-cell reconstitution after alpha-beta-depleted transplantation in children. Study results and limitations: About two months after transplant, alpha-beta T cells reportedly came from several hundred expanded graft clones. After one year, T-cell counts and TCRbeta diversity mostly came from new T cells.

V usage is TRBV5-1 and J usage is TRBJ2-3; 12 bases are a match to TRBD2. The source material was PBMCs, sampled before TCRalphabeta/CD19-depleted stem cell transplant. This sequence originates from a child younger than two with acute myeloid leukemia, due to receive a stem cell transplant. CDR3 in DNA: TGCGCCAGCAGCTCCGGGACTAGCGGGAGCACAGATACGCAGTATTTT. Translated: CASSSGTSGSTDTQYF.